The present entry profiles one T cell receptor (beta chain) with its context. Which antigen it targets is not known. Qualities for individual bases were not recorded, and no much larger clone is one base off. The sample is drawn from a study of cytomegalovirus exposure and HLA in healthy donors (dated by TCRdb to the late 2010s). Notes on the research overall: An earlier analysis of approximately 600 of the donors reported about 250 Gb of sequence data and about 100 million unique TCR beta sequences from 150 million to 200 million T cells. An early release covering about 600 HLA-typed donors comprised approximately 290 gigabases of sequencing data and approximately 80 million unique TCR sequences. Among the approximately 400 genotyped donors, approximately 82% belonged to the genetic ancestry cluster associated with self-reported Caucasian donors. The study was designed to test whether signatures of past pathogen exposure could be identified by cataloging public T cell receptors. The study used immunosequencing to profile the T cell repertoires of 670 or so subjects and linked those repertoires to cytomegalovirus serostatus. Besides the first cohort of 550 to 750 subjects, a separate validation cohort made up of around 120 different subjects was used. The study combined high-throughput TCR immunosequencing, statistical association of individual TCRs with disease status, and machine learning to predict cytomegalovirus infection status. A later analysis re-analyzed previously published TCR beta repertoires from hundreds of donors and added high-resolution HLA genotyping to study TCR occurrence patterns. Rather than drawing on any new phenotypic data, the later analysis identified candidate immune exposures from TCR beta sequences and the way those sequences occurred across donors. An earlier analysis of fewer than 700 of the donors applied high-throughput TCR beta sequencing to assess whether each TCR beta V gene segment acted as functional or pseudogenic. Alongside the repertoire data, information on donor age, sex, ethnicity and CMV serostatus was compiled. In a later genetic analysis, genome-wide SNP genotypes for about three fifths of the 666 donors were used, and that subset was treated as a discovery cohort. Every discovery cohort repertoire had been produced on one sequencing platform. Both class I and class II loci were covered by HLA typing, at four-digit resolution. The number of donors typed differed by locus, with roughly 629-640 for A, B, C, DRB1 and DQB1, more than 500 for DQA1, about 610 for DPA1, and 450 to 480 for DPB1. A few DR-DQ haplotypes were treated as single units for association and clustering because of strong linkage in the cohort. Across some 400 genotyped donors of the cohort, an average of approximately 240,000 unique TCR beta nucleotide sequences per donor were sequenced, and roughly 17% of those sequences were non-productive.

The cohort comprised fewer than 700 healthy bone marrow donors. At the time of sampling, every cohort member was nominally healthy, though immune exposures that went unrecorded were likely present. The donor tested CMV seronegative, placing the donor among the 350 to 400 seronegative members of the cohort. Every donor gave a peripheral blood sample, and the peripheral blood mononuclear cells from that sample were used for TCR beta sequencing. The Qiagen DNeasy Blood Extraction Kit was used to extract genomic DNA from the blood cell samples. The CDR3 runs 14 residues from the cysteine to the phenylalanine. This entry keeps only the CDR3 DNA: 42 bases, framed from base 1. V is pared back by 5 bases and J by 5 bases, with 15 bases lying between the germline termini. For CDR1 and CDR2, the germline V gene lists ENHRY and SYGVKD. Receptors were amplified or captured by the immunoSEQ multiplex PCR assay. A mixture of 60 forward primers for TCR Vbeta segments and 13 reverse primers for TCR Jbeta segments was used in the multiplex PCR. The CDR3 region of rearranged TCR beta genes was amplified from genomic DNA by a multiplex PCR assay. The amplified TCR beta libraries were sequenced on the Illumina HiSeq System as 87-base-pair reads. Per the authors' processing: In a later analysis, roughly 80 million unique TCR beta chains were counted across the approximately 640 repertoires, and roughly 11 million of these chains were shared by at least two donors. Raw reads were error-corrected and collapsed into unique sequences by a nearest-neighbor algorithm in which closely related sequences were merged to remove PCR and sequencing errors. CDR3 sequences were aligned to IMGT reference sequences to assign V, D and J gene segments. For a sequence to be retained, a match of at least six nucleotides to both a V gene segment and a J gene segment was required. A rearrangement was called productive if the CDR3 had no stop codons and remained in frame with V and J, and every other rearrangement was called non-productive. CDR3 was defined by IMGT convention, running from the second conserved V-encoded cysteine to the conserved J-encoded phenylalanine. The earlier analysis of a few hundred of the donors excluded sequences that lacked an unambiguous match to a single V gene segment. In an earlier analysis of approximately 590 of the donors, a V segment was called functional when productive rearrangements were above 56.7%, and segregating when the standard deviation between donors exceeded 5%. A statistical classification framework was built to diagnose cytomegalovirus status from the catalog of TCR beta chain sequences. In a later analysis, TCR nucleotide sequences were compared against IMGT/GENE-DB human TR gene sequences so that V and J genes could be assigned. In a later analysis, CDR3 sequences and most-parsimonious VDJ recombination scenarios were assigned using the TCRdist pipeline. In a later analysis, every TCR beta chain was defined by the combination of its CDR3 amino acid sequence and its V-gene family, and reads without a unique V-gene family were dropped. A later analysis removed 592 highly shared, low-generation-probability nucleotide sequences to deal with suspected cross-contamination and a sequencing artifact. A later analysis calculated a clonal expansion index for each public chain from normalized within-repertoire ranks of inferred template counts. Generation probabilities in a later analysis came from a VDJ recombination model fitted to out-of-frame rearrangements, and those results were checked against IGoR. In a later analysis, hypergeometric tests were used to score TCR-TCR, TCR-HLA and TCR-CMV co-occurrence, with a repertoire-size bias correction applied to TCR pairs. A later analysis estimated false discovery rates by permuting HLA or CMV assignments 20 times. In a later analysis, co-occurring TCRs were grouped with DBSCAN, and TCRdist sequence similarity was added when clustering was performed within HLA-allele-positive subsets. Repertoires with fewer than 30,000 or more than 120,000 public chains were left out of co-occurrence clustering, as were about 5 repertoires with anomalous nucleotide sharing. Imported from immuneACCESS, the table was reduced by TCRdb to in-frame sequences with V and J called. These copies leave out some clones; in studies compared against another copy, an unresolved V gene accounts for under half, and the cause of the remainder is not known. Clone size and the V and J calls come from that table; the DNA yielded D and trimming. Present in this sample are 120,000 to 150,000 clones, nearly 80% of which were seen just once. The top ten clonotypes cover about 4.7% of the sample.

The investigation overall reported the following: The classifier was reported to diagnose cytomegalovirus status with high specificity and sensitivity in both the original cohort and the validation cohort. In a later analysis, several top co-occurrence clusters were reported to appear linked to parvovirus B19, influenza, CMV and Epstein-Barr virus. While some public TCRs were present in many individuals, most TCR sequences turned up only very rarely across donors. According to a later analysis, most CMV-associated TCR beta chains appeared to be HLA-restricted, and the HLA associations seemed to be driven largely by CMV exposure. In an earlier analysis of more than 450 of the donors, most TCR beta V segments were observed in productive rearrangements about 90% or about 30% of the time, broadly matching IMGT annotations. Roughly uniform sequencing depth across donors was assumed in presence/absence analyses, although this assumption may not hold. A further reported finding was that TCR beta sequences accurately predicted the HLA-A and HLA-B alleles for most subjects in the first cohort. A later genetic analysis associated a missense DCLRE1C variant with V-gene and J-gene trimming of TCR beta chains, and an independent cohort replicated the association. Because counts were too low, about 18 rarely observed V segments, including chromosome 9 orphons, were excluded from the earlier analysis of around 640 of the donors. According to the authors, the approach could potentially be generalized to other disease states and immunological phenotypes. In a later analysis, HLA-associated TCR beta chains showed more clonal expansion and lower generation probabilities than non-associated chains that were equally common. In this cohort, only TCR beta chains were sequenced, and detectable features were limited by the absence of alpha or paired-chain data. A cluster of highly shared sequence variants was judged likely to represent a technical artifact of the sequencing pipeline. Specific HLA alleles were associated with 15,000 to 20,000 TCR beta sequences at a false discovery rate of 0.05 in a later analysis. Some IMGT-functional V segments, including TRBV6-2 and TRBV6-3, could not be told apart with the 87-base-pair reads, so those segments were excluded. Correlated functional status among segregating V segments might be attributable to linkage disequilibrium, but an unknown experimental factor could not be ruled out. The only immune exposure information available for the cohort was CMV serostatus. In vitro tests confirmed that a few of the cytomegalovirus-associated TCR beta chains recognize cytomegalovirus antigens. According to a later analysis, TCR association rates differed among HLA loci, with DRB1 alleles showing the most associated TCRs and HLA-C alleles showing the fewest. In a later genetic analysis, fewer N-insertions in productive TCRs were reported among donors in an Asian-associated ancestry cluster than the roughly 700-donor mean. When HLA alleles, especially DR and DQ, strongly co-occurred, TCR associations were difficult to assign to individual alleles. A total of fewer than 200 TCR beta chains were listed by the study as associated with cytomegalovirus. Because some donors lacked HLA typing at each locus, the association tests relied only on the typed subset.

This TCR came from a male donor in good health and CMV-seronegative. The sequenced sample was PBMCs. Recombination linked TRBV10-3 to TRBJ1-2; tentative D gene TRBD1, with 6 bases matching. The CDR3 has the sequence CAISSGGQQYGYTF. The DNA sequence is as follows: TGTGCCATCAGTAGCGGCGGACAGCAGTATGGCTACACCTTC.